This is a list of T cell receptor beta chains from one sample in a study of blood T cell repertoires in COVID-19. Here immunoSEQ multiplex PCR was the method, and the copy in TCRdb shows in-frame clones only, minus some. The data contain 260,000 or so clones, under 90% of them singletons. The source material was peripheral blood. These receptors all stem from a human donor in a cohort sampled during active COVID-19. Each CDR3 is given with its conserved first and last residue. A D gene is named only where the DNA matches it firmly. Not all rows give a size; the values are once, few, many and, for expanded clones, a class.

clone size	V gene	D gene	J gene	CDR3 DNA	CDR3 protein
-	TRBV6-5	-	TRBJ2-3	TGTGCCAGCAGTTACGGACAGCTAAGCACAGATACGCAGTATTTT	CASSYGQLSTDTQYF
-	TRBV3-1/TRBV3-2	-	TRBJ2-5	TGTGCCAGCAGCCTAGAAGAGACCCAGTACTTC	CASSLEETQYF
-	TRBV5-1	-	TRBJ2-7	TGCGCCAGCAGCTTGTTTTTGGGCAGTTCCCACGAGCAGTACTTC	CASSLFLGSSHEQYF
-	TRBV19	-	TRBJ1-1	TGTGCCAGTAGTCATCCCCCAGGGTTTCGAACTGAAGCTTTCTTT	CASSHPPGFRTEAFF
-	TRBV7-9	-	TRBJ2-5	TGTGCCAGCAGCCGAGCCTCGGGGGTGGAAGAGACCCAGTACTTC	CASSRASGVEETQYF
-	TRBV29-1	-	TRBJ2-7	TGCAGCGCGGGCCATTTCCCCTACGAGCAGTACTTC	CSAGHFPYEQYF
-	TRBV20-1	TRBD1	TRBJ2-2	TGCAGTGCTAGTAAACAGGGGGCAAGGGAGCTGTTTTTT	CSASKQGARELFF
-	TRBV2	-	TRBJ1-2	TGTGCCAGCAGTCCGTGGGCCAGATCGGATGGCTACACCTTC	CASSPWARSDGYTF
-	TRBV6-6	-	TRBJ1-3	TGTGCCAGCAGTTACCCCAGTCATCTCGGAAACACCATATATTTT	CASSYPSHLGNTIYF
-	TRBV5-1	TRBD1	TRBJ1-1	TGCGCCAGCAGCTTAGATGCGACAGGGACCCAACTGAACACTGAAGCTTTCTTT	CASSLDATGTQLNTEAFF
once	TRBV28	-	TRBJ1-6	TGTGCCAGCAGTTTATCTACAGGGATTAATTCACCCCTCCACTTT	CASSLSTGINSPLHF
-	TRBV10-2	TRBD1	TRBJ2-1	TGCGCCAGCAGTGAACGCGGACAGGGTATTTCCAATGAGCAGTTCTTC	CASSERGQGISNEQFF
-	TRBV11-2	TRBD1	TRBJ2-7	TGTGCCAGCAGCTTAAATACCGGACAGGGAAGCGGCGAGCAGTACTTC	CASSLNTGQGSGEQYF